The 18 T cell receptor beta chains reported below all come from one sample, sequenced in a study of shared clonotypes between healthy human individuals. The method was immunoSEQ multiplex PCR; TCRdb's version includes in-frame clones alone and lacks a portion of them. The data contain roughly 500,000 clones, 75% to 85% of them singletons. The specimen sequenced was PBMCs. The source of these receptors is a woman between 40 and 55 years old in good health. Some clones in this sample may be carry-over from other donors' samples.

The chain joins TRBV6-4 to TRBJ2-6; maybe TRBD1 (5 bases). The V gene's germline CDR1 is MRHNA and CDR2 SNTAGT. The V end lost 2 bases, the J end lost 2 bases, and 7 bases lay between the germline ends. The CDR3 is 15 amino acids. CDR3 sequence (DNA): TGTGCCAGCAGTGACCCAGGGACTGGGGCCAACGTCCTGACTTTC. Amino acid sequence: CASSDPGTGANVLTF.

The chain joins TRBV29-1 to TRBJ1-1; unclear D gene. The germline gives CDR1 SQVTM, CDR2 ANQGSEA. This CDR3 has 12 residues. With 4 bases removed from V and 1 base from J, the gap between germline ends came to 7 bases. The CDR3 loop reads CSVGPQNTEAFF. CDR3 DNA: TGCAGCGTTGGACCGCAGAACACTGAAGCTTTCTTT.

The chain couples TRBV28 to TRBJ1-2; perhaps TRBD1 as D (6 bases). Germline values: CDR1 MDHEN, CDR2 SYDVKM. CDR3 size: 15 residues. V lost 6 bases and J 0 bases, leaving 14 bases between the germline ends. CDR3 protein: CASRVTGPSNYGYTF. The CDR3, as DNA: TGTGCCAGCAGGGTGACAGGCCCCTCTAACTATGGCTACACCTTC.

The DNA of the CDR3 is TGTGCCAGCAGTCGATTGACCCTTAAGCGGGAGGGCCAAGGTGGGACCCAGTACTTC. Protein product: CASSRLTLKREGQGGTQYF. The J gene is TRBJ2-5, the V gene TRBV28; 10 bases match TRBD2. CDR1 is MDHEN, CDR2 SYDVKM, per germline. The length of the CDR3 is 19 residues. With 5 bases clipped from V and 7 bases from J, the junction kept 22 bases outside the gene matches.

This sequence joins TRBV7-2 and TRBJ2-5; possible D gene TRBD1, 5 bases. Germline assignment: CDR1 SGHTA and CDR2 FQGNSA. This CDR3 spans 16 amino acids. V was trimmed by 2 bases and J by 0 bases, leaving 13 bases between them. The CDR3 coding sequence is TGTGCCAGCAGCTTACGACAGAACCAATACCAAGAGACCCAGTACTTC. This codes for CASSLRQNQYQETQYF.

In its sample, this clone was seen once. The rearrangement uses TRBV5-1 and TRBJ2-7; 9 nucleotides agree with TRBD1. CDR3 size: 15 residues. The V and J ends lost 0 bases and 2 bases, in that order; junction bases with no gene match: 3. The germline V gene encodes CDR1 SGHRS and CDR2 YFSETQ. The CDR3 sequence is CASSLGRDRAYEQYF. CDR3 in DNA: TGCGCCAGCAGCTTGGGCCGGGACAGGGCCTACGAGCAGTACTTC.

The genes are TRBV30 and TRBJ2-7, with TRBD2 identical over 7 bases. Germline CDR1 reads GTSNPN; CDR2 reads SVGIG (reference sequence). CDR3 length: 13 residues. After removal of 1 base from V and 2 bases from J, the junction contained 2 bases not matched to a gene. The CDR3: CAWSGGGTYEQYF. The CDR3 coding sequence is TGTGCCTGGAGTGGGGGGGGAACCTACGAGCAGTACTTC.

The chain is built from TRBV28 and TRBJ1-1; TRBD1 might be the D (5 bases). V was trimmed by 6 bases and J by 10 bases, leaving 21 bases between them. The CDR3 is 14 amino acids. Per the germline V gene, CDR1 is MDHEN and CDR2 is SYDVKM. The CDR3 region is CASSQRSLVGRAFF. The CDR3 DNA reads as TGTGCCAGCAGCCAGCGGTCCCTTGTGGGGCGAGCTTTCTTT.

This clone was detected ten times or more. V is TRBV28 and J is TRBJ2-1, with 12 positions matching TRBD2. Germline loops: CDR1 MDHEN, CDR2 SYDVKM. The CDR3 sequence is 17 residues long. V lost 3 bases to trimming and J lost 5 bases; unmatched junction nucleotides: 8. The CDR3 sequence is CASSFPRLAGVNNEQFF. CDR3 DNA sequence: TGTGCCAGCAGTTTTCCCCGACTAGCGGGAGTTAACAATGAGCAGTTCTTC.

This clone has a single count. CDR3 coding DNA: TGTGCCAGCGGGGACAGCCGACACCTCAATGAGCAGTTCTTC. Its translation: CASGDSRHLNEQFF. V and J are TRBV19 and TRBJ2-1; 7 bases align to TRBD1. CDR3 size: 14 residues. CDR1 and CDR2 from the germline V gene are LNHDA and SQIVND (reference sequence). V gave up 9 bases and J gave up 6 bases; unmatched junction bases: 11.

The table lists this clone with many counts. An end of the junction does not agree with germline; a read error may underlie this. The chain recombines TRBV7-7 with TRBJ2-5; TRBD1 might be the D (7 bases). The CDR3 runs 13 residues. Looked up from germline, CDR1 is SSHAT and CDR2 is FNYEAQ (reference sequence). The CDR3 is CASSLKQGGTQYF. CDR3 bases: TGTGCTAGCAGCTTAAAGCAGGGGGGGACCCAGTACTTC.

The rearrangement uses TRBV5-1 and TRBJ2-3; TRBD2 aligns across 11 bases. From germline, CDR1 is SGHRS and CDR2 YFSETQ. The CDR3 loop spans 16 amino acids. After removal of 0 bases from V and 6 bases from J, the junction contained 6 bases not matched to a gene. Written as DNA, the CDR3 is TGCGCCAGCAGCTTGGAACTAGCGGGAGCAGGTGATACGCAGTATTTT. It yields the protein CASSLELAGAGDTQYF.

The chain employs TRBV7-5 and TRBJ1-4; the table's D call, TRBD1, has no DNA check behind it. TRBV7-5 is listed as a pseudogene. The CDR3 spans 14 residues. The CDR3 region has the DNA TGTGCCAGCAGCCGACCGGGACACCCGGAAAAACTGTTTTTT. This translates into CASSRPGHPEKLFF.

With regard to this clone: At one boundary the junction diverges from the germline segment, which might be a read error. This specimen includes other DNA sequences encoding the same CDR3. The V call is TRBV18, the J call TRBJ1-5; unclear D gene. Germline V gene sequence: CDR1 KGHSH, CDR2 LQKENI. The CDR3 extends over 14 amino acids. The CDR3 DNA follows: TGCGCCAGCTCACTCGCGGCAGAAAATCAGCCCCAGCATTTT. Its translation is CASSLAAENQPQHF.

The gene calls are TRBV18 and TRBJ2-7; D is undetermined. The V gene's germline CDR1 is KGHSH and CDR2 LQKENI. The CDR3 is made up of 14 amino acids. The germline V and J ends were trimmed by 4 bases and 2 bases, with 12 bases remaining between them. The CDR3 loop reads CASSQSGRPYEQYF. In nucleotides, the CDR3 is TGTGCCAGCTCACAGTCAGGCAGGCCCTACGAGCAGTACTTC.

A note on this clone: Other DNA sequences in the same sample also yield this CDR3. The rearrangement joins TRBV7-8 to TRBJ1-1; the D gene is possibly TRBD1 (5 bases). Germline loops: CDR1 SGHVS, CDR2 FQNEAQ. Trimming pared 5 bases from V and 2 bases from J, leaving 12 bases between. This CDR3 has 14 amino acids. CDR3 sequence (DNA): TGTGCCAGCAGCCTTGTTGGGGGAAACACTGAAGCTTTCTTT. This sequence encodes CASSLVGGNTEAFF.

The rearrangement joins TRBV29-1 to TRBJ1-1, with a tentative D call TRBD1 (6 bases). Germline V gene lookup returns CDR1 SQVTM and CDR2 ANQGSEA. The ends were cut back, 2 bases at V and 1 base at J, with 8 bases in the middle. This CDR3 is 13 amino acids long. The CDR3 coding sequence is TGCAGCGTTGAAAAGGGGGGGAACACTGAAGCTTTCTTT. Protein: CSVEKGGNTEAFF.

This clone was seen only a few times. The rearrangement joins TRBV6-6 to TRBJ1-1, with unresolved D. The CDR3 is 10 amino acids. Germline-derived CDR1 and CDR2 are MNHNY and SVGAGI (reference sequence). Trimming shortened V by 7 bases and J by 4 bases, and 4 bases separated the two germline ends. Here the CDR3 DNA reads TGTGCCAGCAAAGGCACTGAAGCTTTCTTT. Amino acids: CASKGTEAFF.